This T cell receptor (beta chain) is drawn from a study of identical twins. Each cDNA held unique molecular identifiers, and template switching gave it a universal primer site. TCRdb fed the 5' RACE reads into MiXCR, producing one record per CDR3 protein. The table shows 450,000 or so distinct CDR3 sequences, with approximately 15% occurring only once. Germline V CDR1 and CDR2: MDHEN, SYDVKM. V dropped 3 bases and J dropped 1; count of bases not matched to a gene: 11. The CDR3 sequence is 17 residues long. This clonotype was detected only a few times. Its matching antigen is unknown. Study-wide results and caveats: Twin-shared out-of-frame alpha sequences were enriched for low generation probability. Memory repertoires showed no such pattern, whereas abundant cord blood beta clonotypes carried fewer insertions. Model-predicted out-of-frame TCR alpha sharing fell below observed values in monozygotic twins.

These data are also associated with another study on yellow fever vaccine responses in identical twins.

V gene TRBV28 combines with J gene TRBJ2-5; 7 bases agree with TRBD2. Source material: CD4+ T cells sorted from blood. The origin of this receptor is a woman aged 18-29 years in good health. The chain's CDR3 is CASSFFGGSGAQETQYF. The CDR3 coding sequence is TGTGCCAGCAGTTTCTTTGGCGGGAGTGGCGCCCAAGAGACCCAGTACTTC. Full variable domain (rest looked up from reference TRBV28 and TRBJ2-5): DVKVTQSSRYLVKRTGEKVFLECVQDMDHENMFWYRQDPGLGLRLIYFSYDVKMKEKGDIPEGYSVSREKKERFSLILESASTNQTSMYLCASSFFGGSGAQETQYFGPGTRLLVL.